This entry describes one TCR beta chain. Its antigen is unidentified. Trimming took 6 bases from V and 1 from J, leaving 13 bases between them. CDR1 and CDR2 (germline): MNHEY, SVGAGI. This CDR3 spans 14 amino acids. These data come from a study of OX40 agonist ivuxolimab in advanced cancers. Study background: Earlier treatment with anti-PD-1, anti-PD-L1 or anti-CTLA-4 was permitted, and around 43% had received some. The study's findings and limits: More expanded clones were found, on average, in CD8+ than in CD4+ T cells.

The assay was immunoSEQ multiplex PCR, and TCRdb's table has in-frame clones only and misses some. The sample carries around 20,000 clones, 78% recorded once. This receptor was identified in an adult with an advanced solid tumor such as melanoma, head and neck, liver or kidney cancer. The sequencing used CD4+ or CD8+ T cells sorted from blood, collected in a trial of the OX40 agonist ivuxolimab. The chain couples TRBV6-5 to TRBJ2-7; D possibly corresponds to TRBD1 (6 bases). The CDR3 DNA reads as TGTGCCAGCAGCGAGAACAGGGTTTCCTACGAGCAGTACTTC. Protein sequence: CASSENRVSYEQYF.